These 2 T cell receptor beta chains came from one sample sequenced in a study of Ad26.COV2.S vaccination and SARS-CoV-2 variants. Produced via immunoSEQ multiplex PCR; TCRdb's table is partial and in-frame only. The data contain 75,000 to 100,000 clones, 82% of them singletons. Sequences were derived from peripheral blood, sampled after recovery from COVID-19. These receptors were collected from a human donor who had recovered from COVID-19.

The DNA of the CDR3 is TGTGCCAGCAGGGAGAAACAGGGTTTGAACACCGGGGAGCTGTTTTTT. It is translated as CASREKQGLNTGELFF. The chain has TRBV11-2 and TRBJ2-2, with D possibly being TRBD1 (6 bases). CDR3 length: 16 residues. CDR1 is SGHAT and CDR2 is FQNNGV in the germline V gene. With 6 bases removed from V and 1 base from J, the gap between germline ends came to 15 bases.

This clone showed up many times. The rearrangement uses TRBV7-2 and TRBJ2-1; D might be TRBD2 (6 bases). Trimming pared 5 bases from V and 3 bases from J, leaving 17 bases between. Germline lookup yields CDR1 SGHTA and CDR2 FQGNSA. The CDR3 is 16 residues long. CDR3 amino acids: CASSKTPLGLYNEQFF. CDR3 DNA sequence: TGTGCCAGCAGCAAGACTCCCTTGGGACTCTACAATGAGCAGTTCTTC.